The next 5 T cell receptor beta chains were all read from a single sample in a study of metastatic and nonmetastatic thyroid tumors (dated by TCRdb to about 2020). None of the patients had been given any treatment before thyroid surgery. The library was obtained by PCR. Sequencing instrument: Illumina HiSeq 4000. TCRdb ran its own pipeline on the public reads, namely fastp trimming at Q25 and MiXCR clone calling, and kept in-frame beta chains. The sample table shows about 5,500 clones, and about 39% are seen once. The ten biggest clones cover roughly 17% of the sample. Sequences were obtained from tumor tissue. These receptors were collected from a male donor with papillary thyroid cancer or a benign thyroid nodule (not recorded which). Some clones in this sample may be carry-over from other donors' samples.

The chain combines TRBV20-1 with TRBJ2-1; either TRBD1 or TRBD2 may supply D (6 bases each). CDR3 length equals 15 residues. CDR1 is DFQATT, CDR2 SNEGSKA, per germline (reference sequence). Trimming stripped 6 bases from V and 7 bases from J, with 22 bases between. CDR3 sequence: CSARRGPSPANEQFF. The CDR3 nucleotides are TGCAGTGCGCGTCGGGGGCCTAGTCCTGCTAATGAGCAGTTCTTC.

This clone has just a few counts. The chain links TRBV9 to TRBJ1-6, with no clear D. V lost 3 bases and J 6 bases, leaving 4 bases between the germline ends. The CDR3 spans 12 residues. CDR1 is SGDLS, CDR2 YYNGEE, per germline. The CDR3 DNA follows: TGTGCCAGCAGCGCCGCTAATTCACCCCTCCACTTT. Its protein product is CASSAANSPLHF. Full variable domain (remainder filled in from reference TRBV9 and TRBJ1-6): DSGVTQTPKHLITATGQRVTLRCSPRSGDLSVYWYQQSLDQGLQFLIQYYNGEERAKGNILERFSAQQFPDLHSELNLSSLELGDSALYFCASSAANSPLHFGNGTRLTVT.

The rearrangement joins TRBV20-1 to TRBJ1-2, with D possibly being TRBD1 (6 bases). Between the trimmed V and J ends, which lost 0 bases and 4 bases, there was a span of 12 bases. This CDR3 is built from 14 residues. Per germline, CDR1 DFQATT and CDR2 SNEGSKA (reference sequence). The CDR3 nucleotides are TGCAGTGCTAGAGAGGGGGGCAGAGGCTATGGCTACACCTTC. Translating it yields CSAREGGRGYGYTF.

This clone was observed a handful of times. The J gene is TRBJ2-7, the V gene TRBV27; D may match TRBD1 or TRBD2 (6 bases each). The CDR3 length is 13 residues. V shed 3 bases and J shed 7 bases, with 13 bases lying between them. Looked up from germline, CDR1 is MNHEY and CDR2 is SMNVEV (reference sequence). The CDR3, as DNA: TGTGCCAGCAGTTTCGTCGGAGGGGGAGAGCAGTACTTC. This sequence encodes CASSFVGGGEQYF.

With respect to this clone: An end of the junction does not agree with germline; a read error may underlie this. The genes are TRBV4-2 and TRBJ2-2; TRBD2 matches 10 bases. This CDR3 comprises 20 residues. Germline V gives CDR1 LGHNA, CDR2 YNFKEQ. The CDR3 here is CASSLLAGTSAKPNTGELFF. The DNA of the CDR3 is TGTGCCAGCAGCCTCCTTGCCGGGACTAGCGCCAAACCGAACACTGGGGAGCTGTTTTTT.